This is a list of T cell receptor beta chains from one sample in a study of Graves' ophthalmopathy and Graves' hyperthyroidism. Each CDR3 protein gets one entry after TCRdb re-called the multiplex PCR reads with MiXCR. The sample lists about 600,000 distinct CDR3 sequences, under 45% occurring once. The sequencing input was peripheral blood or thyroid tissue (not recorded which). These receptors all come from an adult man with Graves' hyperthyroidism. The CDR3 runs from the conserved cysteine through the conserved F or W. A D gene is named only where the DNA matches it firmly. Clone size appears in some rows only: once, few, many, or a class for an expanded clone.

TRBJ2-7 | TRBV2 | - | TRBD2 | CASKVAGDYEQYF | TGTGCCTCTAAGGTAGCGGGGGACTACGAGCAGTACTTC
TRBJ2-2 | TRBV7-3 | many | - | CASSFEMHGELFF | TGTGCCAGCAGCTTTGAGATGCACGGGGAGCTGTTTTTT
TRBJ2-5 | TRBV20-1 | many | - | CSARDRQGMETQYF | TGCAGTGCTAGAGACCGGCAGGGGATGGAGACCCAGTACTTC
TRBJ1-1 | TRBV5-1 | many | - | CASSLGLMDPRSEAFF | TGCGCCAGCAGCTTGGGGCTCATGGACCCAAGATCTGAAGCTTTCTTT
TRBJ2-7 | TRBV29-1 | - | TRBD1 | CSVRTGAYEQYF | TGCAGCGTTAGGACAGGCGCCTACGAGCAGTACTTC
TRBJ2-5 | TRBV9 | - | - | CASSVGGTGVKETQYF | TGTGCCAGCAGCGTAGGTGGGACTGGGGTAAAAGAGACCCAGTACTTC
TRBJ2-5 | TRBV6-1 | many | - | CASDHRGETQYF | TGTGCCAGCGACCATAGGGGAGAGACCCAGTACTTC
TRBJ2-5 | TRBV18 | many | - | CASSPTEETQYF | TGTGCCAGCAGCCCAACGGAGGAGACCCAGTACTTC
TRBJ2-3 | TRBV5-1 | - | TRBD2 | CASSGTSDRDTQYF | TGCGCCAGCTCCGGGACTAGCGACCGAGATACGCAGTATTTT
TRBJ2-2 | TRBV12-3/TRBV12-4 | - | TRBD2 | CASSLTSGGSWTGELFF | TGTGCCAGCAGTTTGACTAGCGGGGGGTCTTGGACCGGGGAGCTGTTTTTT
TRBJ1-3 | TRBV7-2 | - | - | CASSLQSSSGNTIYF | TGTGCCAGCAGCTTACAGTCGAGCTCTGGAAACACCATATATTTT